Each of the 18 T cell receptor beta chains below was sequenced from the same sample in a study of graft-versus-host responses after intestinal transplantation. Data came from immunoSEQ multiplex PCR; TCRdb stores just in-frame clones and leaves some out. The sample shows 98,000 or so clones, around 88% of them seen only once. The sequencing used PBMCs, collected 255 days after intestinal transplant. Receptors originate from a human patient who received an intestinal transplant, so some T cells may come from the graft donor.

V is TRBV29-1 and J is TRBJ2-5; TRBD2 might be the D (6 bases). V was shortened by 6 bases and J by 5 bases, with 16 bases between the two germline ends. The CDR3 is 13 residues long. Germline V lookup: CDR1 SQVTM, CDR2 ANQGSEA. The CDR3 loop is CSVELGLRETQYF. DNA for the CDR3: TGCAGCGTCGAACTGGGACTGCGCGAGACCCAGTACTTC.

The chain links TRBV7-3 to TRBJ2-1; the match to TRBD2 covers 16 bases. CDR3 length equals 22 residues. J gave up 0 bases and V 5 bases, and 16 bases lay outside the gene matches. The germline V gene encodes CDR1 SGHTA and CDR2 FQGTGA. CDR3 coding DNA: TGTGCCAGCAGCACAGGGACTAGCGGGAGGGCCCAGTGGAAGGGCTCCTACAATGAGCAGTTCTTC. Its protein is CASSTGTSGRAQWKGSYNEQFF. Combining the CDR3 with reference TRBV7-3 and TRBJ2-1 gives the whole variable domain GAGVSQTPSNKVTEKGKYVELRCDPISGHTALYWYRQSLGQGPEFLIYFQGTGAADDSGLPNDRFFAVRPEGSVSTLKIQRTERGDSAVYLCASSTGTSGRAQWKGSYNEQFFGPGTRLTVL.

The chain combines TRBV6-5 with TRBJ1-6; unclear D gene. CDR1 MNHEY and CDR2 SVGAGI come from the germline V gene. V shed 7 bases and J shed 6 bases, with 10 bases lying between them. The CDR3 loop spans 13 amino acids. The CDR3 sequence is CASKRGFNSPLHF. The CDR3 DNA is TGTGCCAGCAAGAGAGGGTTTAATTCACCCCTCCACTTT.

The chain combines TRBV6-1 with TRBJ1-1, with D tentatively TRBD1 (6 bases). Trimming took off 1 base at V and 6 bases at J, with 12 bases between the two ends. The CDR3 contains 14 residues. Germline loops: CDR1 MNHNS, CDR2 SASEGT. The CDR3 spells CASSEGTALAEAFF. As DNA, the CDR3 is TGTGCCAGCAGTGAAGGGACAGCCCTCGCTGAAGCTTTCTTT.

V is TRBV28 and J is TRBJ2-7; 8 bases agree with TRBD1. Germline assignment: CDR1 MDHEN and CDR2 SYDVKM. V lost 6 bases, J lost 5 bases, and 9 bases stayed unmatched. The CDR3 consists of 14 residues. The CDR3 is CASSPRGRWDEQYV. CDR3 nucleotides: TGTGCCAGCAGCCCCAGGGGGCGGTGGGACGAGCAGTACGTC.

The chain has TRBV14 and TRBJ1-1; D gene unclear. This CDR3 has 13 amino acids. Germline loops: CDR1 SGHDN, CDR2 FVKESK. The V end was cut by 4 bases, the J end by 6 bases, with 12 bases between. For the CDR3, the DNA is TGTGCCAGCAGCCCCGAGTTGGGGTCTGAAGCTTTCTTT. It is translated as CASSPELGSEAFF.

The chain links TRBV5-6 to TRBJ1-2; D perhaps matches TRBD1 (6 bases). The CDR3 runs 13 residues. Germline V gives CDR1 SGHDT, CDR2 YYEEEE. Trimming took off 1 base at V and 6 bases at J, with 10 bases between the two ends. The CDR3 bases are TGTGCCAGCAGCTTGATCGGGGGCGATGGCTACACCTTC. Its protein product is CASSLIGGDGYTF.

The rearrangement links TRBV29-1 to TRBJ2-1; no definite D call. V shed 4 bases and J shed 5 bases, with 6 bases lying between them. Germline loops: CDR1 SQVTM, CDR2 ANQGSEA. This CDR3 has 11 amino acids. CDR3 residues: CSVVRNNEQFF. CDR3 nucleotides: TGCAGCGTTGTTCGGAACAATGAGCAGTTCTTC.

In its sample, this clone was seen a few times. The chain is built from TRBV13 and TRBJ2-7; weak D call: TRBD1 (5 bases). Trimming pared 5 bases from V and 2 bases from J, leaving 10 bases between. The CDR3 length is 13 residues. Germline V CDR1 and CDR2: PRHDT, FYEKMQ (reference sequence). The CDR3 DNA is TGTGCCAGCAGCGGGCCAGGGACCTACGAGCAGTACTTC. Translating it yields CASSGPGTYEQYF.

As concerns this clone: Relative to the germline gene, one junction end is altered; a read error may explain this. This chain joins TRBV6-1 and TRBJ2-3; D assignment may be TRBD1 or TRBD2 (7 bases each). The CDR3 loop spans 14 amino acids. Germline CDR1 is MNHNS and CDR2 is SASEGT. The CDR3 spells CASRPGGGTDTQYF. The CDR3 DNA sequence: TGTGCCAGCAGACCAGGGGGGGGCACCGATACGCAGTATTTT.

This chain connects TRBV7-3 to TRBJ2-2; possible D gene TRBD1, 6 bases. CDR1 and CDR2 (germline): SGHTA, FQGTGA. The CDR3 runs to 15 residues. Trimming cost V 1 base and J 4 bases, with 10 bases left between them. The CDR3 is CASSLNAGVTGELFF. CDR3 DNA sequence: TGTGCCAGCAGCTTAAATGCAGGGGTCACCGGGGAGCTGTTTTTT.

The V gene is TRBV27, the J gene TRBJ1-6; TRBD1 might be the D (5 bases). Trimming removed 5 bases at V and 8 bases at J, with 19 bases between. This CDR3 has 16 residues. Germline V gives CDR1 MNHEY, CDR2 SMNVEV (reference sequence). The chain's CDR3 is CASSRLPGTVDSPLHF. The CDR3 nucleotides read TGTGCCAGCAGTCGTCTCCCCGGGACGGTTGATTCACCCCTCCACTTT.

The DNA of the CDR3 is TGTGCCAGCAGCTTGGGACAGGGGGCCAATGAGCAGTTCTTC. It specifies CASSLGQGANEQFF. The rearrangement joins TRBV5-6 to TRBJ2-1; 10 bases map to TRBD1. The CDR3 is 14 amino acids. The germline gives CDR1 SGHDT, CDR2 YYEEEE. V shed 0 bases and J 6 bases; nucleotides not matched to a gene: 0.

V gene TRBV6-5 combines with J gene TRBJ2-1; D gene uncertain. CDR3 length equals 13 residues. Germline assignment: CDR1 MNHEY and CDR2 SVGAGI. Trimming left V 5 bases short and J 1 base short, with 6 bases between. In DNA form, the CDR3 reads TGTGCCAGCAGTAAAGGGTCCTACAATGAGCAGTTCTTC. It is translated as CASSKGSYNEQFF.

The rearrangement uses TRBV6-5 and TRBJ2-7; D may correspond to TRBD1 or TRBD2 (5 bases each). From germline, CDR1 is MNHEY and CDR2 SVGAGI. Deletions cut 4 bases from V and 2 bases from J, with 15 bases between. The CDR3 contains 15 residues. The CDR3 coding sequence is TGTGCCAGCAGTTTAGGGGAGCCCGGGGCCTACGAGCAGTACGTC. Translation: CASSLGEPGAYEQYV.

This rearrangement joins TRBV19 to TRBJ1-2; 9 bases match TRBD1. Germline V gene data show CDR1 as LNHDA and CDR2 as SQIVND (reference sequence). The ends lost 5 bases at V and 8 bases at J; junction bases unmatched: 3. The CDR3 has 12 amino acids. The CDR3 DNA follows: TGTGCCAGTAGTTTGGACAGGGGCGGCTACACCTTC. Its protein product is CASSLDRGGYTF.

Details on this clone: The junction shows a germline mismatch at one end, possibly a read error. This chain links TRBV28 with TRBJ1-2; 7 bases align to TRBD1. From germline, CDR1 is MDHEN and CDR2 SYDVKM. CDR3 length: 12 amino acids. CDR3 nucleotides: TGTGCCAGCAGTACCAACTTAGGACAGGTTTATTTC. Translated, it gives CASSTNLGQVYF.

The CDR3 DNA is TGTGCCAGCAGCCAAGGGGGGGGATATTCACCCCTCCACTTT. This codes for CASSQGGGYSPLHF. The V gene is TRBV4-2, the J gene TRBJ1-6; tentative D call: TRBD1 (5 bases). The CDR3 contains 14 residues. The ends were cut back, 1 base at V and 8 bases at J, with 9 bases in the middle. Germline V gives CDR1 LGHNA, CDR2 YNFKEQ.